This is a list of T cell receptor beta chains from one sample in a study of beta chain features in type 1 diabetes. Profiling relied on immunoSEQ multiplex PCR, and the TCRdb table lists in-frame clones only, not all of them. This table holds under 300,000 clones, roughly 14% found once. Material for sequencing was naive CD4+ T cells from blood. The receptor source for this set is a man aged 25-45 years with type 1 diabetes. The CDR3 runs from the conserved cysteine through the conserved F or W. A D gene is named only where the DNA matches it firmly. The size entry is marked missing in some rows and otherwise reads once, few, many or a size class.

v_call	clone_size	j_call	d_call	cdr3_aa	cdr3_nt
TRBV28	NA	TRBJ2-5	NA	CASSLRETQYF	TGTGCCAGCAGTTTGAGGGAGACCCAGTACTTC
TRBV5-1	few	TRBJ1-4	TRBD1	CASSLGQGSEKLFF	TGCGCCAGCAGCTTGGGACAGGGGAGCGAAAAACTGTTTTTT
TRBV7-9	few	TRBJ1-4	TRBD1	CASAMAGGEKLFF	TGTGCCAGCGCGATGGCAGGGGGCGAAAAACTGTTTTTT
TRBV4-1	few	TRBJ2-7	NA	CASSQEQIQQYF	TGCGCCAGCAGCCAAGAACAGATCCAGCAGTACTTC
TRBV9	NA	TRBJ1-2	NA	CASSPPGGPYGYTF	TGTGCCAGCAGCCCCCCAGGAGGGCCCTATGGCTACACCTTC
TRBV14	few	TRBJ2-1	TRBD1	CASSQEDRGYNEQFF	TGTGCCAGCAGCCAAGAAGACAGGGGATACAATGAGCAGTTCTTC
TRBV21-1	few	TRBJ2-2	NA	CASSRIPGQGAFGNTGELFF	TGTGCCAGCAGCAGAATCCCGGGACAGGGTGCGTTCGGTAACACCGGGGAGCTGTTTTTT
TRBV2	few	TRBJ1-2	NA	CASRSTGIDYGYTF	TGTGCCAGCAGGTCCACGGGGATCGACTATGGCTACACCTTC
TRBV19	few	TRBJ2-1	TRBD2	CASSQERGTYNEQFF	TGTGCCAGTAGTCAAGAGCGGGGGACCTACAATGAGCAGTTCTTC
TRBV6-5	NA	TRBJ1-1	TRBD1	CASSYDVRGPEAFF	TGTGCCAGCAGTTACGATGTTAGGGGGCCTGAAGCTTTCTTT
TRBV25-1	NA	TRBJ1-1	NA	CASTVNTEAFF	TGTGCCAGCACAGTGAACACTGAAGCTTTCTTT
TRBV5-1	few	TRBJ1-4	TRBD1	CASSGTGATTEKLFF	TGCGCCAGCAGCGGGACAGGGGCGACGACTGAAAAACTGTTTTTT
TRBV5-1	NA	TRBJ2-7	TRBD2	CASSLGSGGTYEQYF	TGCGCCAGCAGCTTGGGTAGCGGGGGGACATACGAGCAGTACTTC
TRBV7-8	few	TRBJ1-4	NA	CATRGGSEKLFF	TGTGCTACCCGGGGTGGGAGTGAAAAACTGTTTTTT
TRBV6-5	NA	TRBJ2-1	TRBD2	CASSSIAGGTYNEQFF	TGTGCCAGCAGTTCGATAGCGGGAGGGACCTACAATGAGCAGTTCTTC
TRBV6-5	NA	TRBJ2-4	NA	CASSYSSVPHIQYF	TGTGCCAGCAGTTACTCGTCGGTTCCGCACATTCAGTACTTC
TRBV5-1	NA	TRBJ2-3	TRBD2	CASSFTSGAGDTQYF	TGCGCCAGCAGCTTTACTAGCGGGGCTGGGGATACGCAGTATTTT
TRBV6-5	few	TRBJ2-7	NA	CASSQDTPYEQYF	TGTGCCAGCAGTCAGGACACCCCATACGAGCAGTACTTC
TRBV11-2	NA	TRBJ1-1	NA	CASSRLTGNTEAFF	TGTGCCAGCAGCCGTCTGACAGGGAACACTGAAGCTTTCTTT
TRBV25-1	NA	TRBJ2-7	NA	CASSVHFGAGVSYEQYF	TGTGCCAGCAGTGTGCACTTTGGGGCAGGGGTATCCTACGAGCAGTACTTC
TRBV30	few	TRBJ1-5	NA	CAWSVPVRNQPQHF	TGTGCCTGGAGTGTACCGGTCCGTAATCAGCCCCAGCATTTT
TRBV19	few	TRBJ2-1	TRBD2	CASSMRGEDNEQFF	TGTGCCAGTAGCATGCGGGGGGAAGACAATGAGCAGTTCTTC
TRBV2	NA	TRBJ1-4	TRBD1	CASSRDSLNEKLFF	TGTGCCAGCAGTCGGGACAGCCTGAATGAAAAACTGTTTTTT
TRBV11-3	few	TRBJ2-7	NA	CASSLSTLPGEQYF	TGTGCCAGCAGCCTGTCAACCCTCCCGGGCGAGCAGTACTTC
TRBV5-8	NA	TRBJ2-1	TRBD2	CASSLGLAVPKQFF	TGTGCCAGCAGCTTGGGCCTAGCGGTCCCAAAGCAGTTCTTC
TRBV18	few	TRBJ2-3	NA	CASSPYTDTQYF	TGTGCCAGCTCACCGTACACAGATACGCAGTATTTT
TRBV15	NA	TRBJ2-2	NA	CATRESRLATTGELFF	TGTGCCACCCGAGAGAGTCGGCTAGCGACCACCGGGGAGCTGTTTTTT
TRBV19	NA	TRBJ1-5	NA	CASSIDRSGPQHF	TGTGCCAGTAGTATAGACCGCTCCGGTCCCCAGCATTTT
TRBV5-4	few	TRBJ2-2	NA	CASSLAGTVTGELFF	TGTGCCAGCAGCTTGGCCGGGACTGTGACCGGGGAGCTGTTTTTT
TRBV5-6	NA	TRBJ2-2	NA	CASSFRGSGELFF	TGTGCCAGCAGCTTTAGGGGTTCCGGGGAGCTGTTTTTT
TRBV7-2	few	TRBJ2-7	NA	CASSGTRGPYEQYF	TGTGCCAGCAGCGGGACTCGGGGCCCCTACGAGCAGTACTTC
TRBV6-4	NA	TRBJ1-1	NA	CASPGNTEEAFF	TGTGCCAGCCCGGGGAACACAGAGGAAGCTTTCTTT
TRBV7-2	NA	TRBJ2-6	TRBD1	CASSLVGQGARGANVLTF	TGTGCCAGCAGCTTAGTGGGACAGGGGGCGCGGGGGGCCAACGTCCTGACTTTC
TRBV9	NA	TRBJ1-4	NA	CASSVAPQGEKLFF	TGTGCCAGCAGCGTAGCTCCCCAGGGGGAAAAACTGTTTTTT
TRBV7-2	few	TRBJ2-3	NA	CASSLNARSTDTQYF	TGTGCCAGCAGCTTAAATGCACGGAGCACAGATACGCAGTATTTT
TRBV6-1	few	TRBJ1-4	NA	CASTREGGTNEKLFF	TGTGCCAGCACCCGGGAGGGAGGCACTAATGAAAAACTGTTTTTT
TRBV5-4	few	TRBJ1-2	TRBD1	CASRSGQNLNYGYTF	TGTGCCAGCAGGTCGGGACAGAACCTAAACTATGGCTACACCTTC
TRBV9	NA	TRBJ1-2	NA	CASSPPGGAWGGYTF	TGTGCCAGCAGCCCGCCGGGAGGGGCGTGGGGGGGCTACACCTTC
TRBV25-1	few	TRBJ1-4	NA	CASREGRKLFF	TGTGCCAGCCGTGAGGGGAGAAAACTGTTTTTT
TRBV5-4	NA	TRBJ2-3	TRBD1	CASSFSPGQGMSDTQYF	TGTGCCAGCAGCTTCTCTCCGGGACAGGGAATGTCGGATACGCAGTATTTT
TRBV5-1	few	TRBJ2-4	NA	CASSLSEEHIQYF	TGCGCCAGCAGCTTGAGTGAAGAGCACATTCAGTACTTC
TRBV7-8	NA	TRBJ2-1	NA	CASSYRSGSSYNEQFF	TGTGCCAGCAGCTATAGGAGCGGTAGCTCCTACAATGAGCAGTTCTTC
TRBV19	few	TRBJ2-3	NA	CASSIPSDRGYDTDTQYF	TGTGCCAGTAGTATCCCCTCGGACAGAGGCTACGACACAGATACGCAGTATTTT
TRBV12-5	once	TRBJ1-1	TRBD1	CASGSDRGTEAFF	TGTGCTAGTGGTTCAGACAGGGGCACTGAAGCTTTCTTT
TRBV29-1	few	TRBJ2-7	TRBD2	CSVTASTSGHSYEQYF	TGCAGCGTGACGGCCTCGACTAGCGGACACTCCTACGAGCAGTACTTC
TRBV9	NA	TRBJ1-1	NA	CASSGRGSTEAFF	TGTGCCAGCAGCGGAAGGGGTAGCACTGAAGCTTTCTTT
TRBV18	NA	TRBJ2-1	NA	CASSPVEGGGSEQFF	TGTGCCAGCTCACCGGTCGAGGGAGGAGGCAGTGAGCAGTTCTTC
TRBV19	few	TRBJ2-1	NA	CASSLGGIYNEQFF	TGTGCCAGTAGTCTTGGGGGGATTTACAATGAGCAGTTCTTC
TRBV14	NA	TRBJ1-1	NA	CASSQFLATAAFF	TGTGCCAGCAGCCAGTTCTTAGCCACGGCCGCTTTCTTT
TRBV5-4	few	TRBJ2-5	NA	CASSFKETQYF	TGTGCCAGCAGCTTTAAAGAGACCCAGTACTTC